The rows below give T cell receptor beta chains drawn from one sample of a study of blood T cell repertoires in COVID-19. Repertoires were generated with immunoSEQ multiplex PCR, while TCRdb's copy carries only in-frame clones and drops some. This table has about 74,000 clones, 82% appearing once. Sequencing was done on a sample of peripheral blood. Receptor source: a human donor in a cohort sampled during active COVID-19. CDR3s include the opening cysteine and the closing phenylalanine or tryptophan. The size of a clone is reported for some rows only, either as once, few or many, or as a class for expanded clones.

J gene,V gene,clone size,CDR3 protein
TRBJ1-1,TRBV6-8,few,CAGDRTEAFF
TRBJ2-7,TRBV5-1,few,CASSLGQNYEQYF
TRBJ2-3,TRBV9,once,CASSPGLAGGTDTQYF
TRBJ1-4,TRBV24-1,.,CATSGQVSSSNEKLFF
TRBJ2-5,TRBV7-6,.,CASSLRTSGPRTQYF
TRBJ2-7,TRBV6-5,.,CASSLGTGDEQYF
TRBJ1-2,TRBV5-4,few,CASSLETGGLELDGYTF
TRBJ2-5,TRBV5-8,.,CASSFFQGLAGSGGEETQYF
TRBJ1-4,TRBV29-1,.,CSVTDRGNEKLFF
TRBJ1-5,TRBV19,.,CASSGTGGGQPQHF
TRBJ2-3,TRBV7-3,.,CASSPDGQITDTQYF
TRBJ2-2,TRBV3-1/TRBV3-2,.,CASSHTGQYTGELFF
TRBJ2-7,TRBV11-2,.,CASSLTAGGQHSYEQYF
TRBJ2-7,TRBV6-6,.,CASSWGGSYEQYF
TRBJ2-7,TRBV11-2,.,CASSLETSEQYF
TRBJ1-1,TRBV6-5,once,CASSLAQGTEGEAFF
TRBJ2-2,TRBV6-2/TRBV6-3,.,CASSYSPSGGGTGELFF
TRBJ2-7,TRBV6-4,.,CASSEGRPTSSYEQYF
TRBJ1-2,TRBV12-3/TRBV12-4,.,CASGGLGYGYTF
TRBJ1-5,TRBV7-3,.,CASSRDNSQPQHF
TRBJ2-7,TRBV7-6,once,CASSFSSGGHEQYF
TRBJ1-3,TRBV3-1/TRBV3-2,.,CASSQSVNTIYF
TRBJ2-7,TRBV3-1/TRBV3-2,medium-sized,CASSHSGWETYF
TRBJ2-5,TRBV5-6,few,CASSLGPSGGSRTQYF
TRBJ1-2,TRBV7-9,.,CASSPTGTNYGYTF
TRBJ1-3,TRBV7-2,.,CASSHGQGRNTIYF
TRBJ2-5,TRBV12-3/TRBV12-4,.,CALGASGGETQYF
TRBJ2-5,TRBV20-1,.,CSASRGEFGETQYF
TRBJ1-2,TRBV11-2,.,CASSLLIGDRAFYGYTF
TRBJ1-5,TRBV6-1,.,CASSEPLGHSNQPQHF
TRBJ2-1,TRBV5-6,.,CASSQGLAANEQFF
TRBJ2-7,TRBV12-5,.,CASGIGQAPSNYEQYF
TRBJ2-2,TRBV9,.,CASSVEGTGVTGELFF
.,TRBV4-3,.,CASSQDNRRTGEPYEQYF
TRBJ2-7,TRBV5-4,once,CASSSPRDSNYEQYF
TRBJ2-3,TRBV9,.,CASSAGIAGATDTQYF
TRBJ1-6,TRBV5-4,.,CASRGTGANSPLHF
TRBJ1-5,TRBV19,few,CASSGTGTGSQPQHF
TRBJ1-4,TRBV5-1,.,CASSLGPGDRVGEKLFF
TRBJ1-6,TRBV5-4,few,CGVAVAYNSPLHF
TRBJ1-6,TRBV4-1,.,CASSQKLSRGGSPLHF
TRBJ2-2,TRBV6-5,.,CASSKDWSNGELFF
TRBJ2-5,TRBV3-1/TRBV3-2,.,CASSQGGARYSETQYF
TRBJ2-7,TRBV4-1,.,CASSQSGYEQYF
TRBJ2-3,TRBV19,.,CASSIQGKPTDTQYF
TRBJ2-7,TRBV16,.,CASSRNRGRLYEQYF
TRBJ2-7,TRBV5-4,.,CASSLVPGQKMDF
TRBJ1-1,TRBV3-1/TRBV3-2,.,CASSQGPQTEAFF
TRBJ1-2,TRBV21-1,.,CASSPGQKYGYTF